This TCR beta chain was recorded in a study of control samples from healthy donors and cancer patients. The germline V and J ends were trimmed by 2 bases and 0 bases, with 9 bases remaining between them. Per the germline V gene, CDR1 is SGHKS and CDR2 is YYEKEE (reference sequence). The CDR3 has 14 residues. Assay used: immunoSEQ multiplex PCR; TCRdb lists only in-frame clones, some missing. The sample consists of about 38,000 clones, over 70% of them appearing once. This chain links TRBV5-5 with TRBJ2-7; D unclear. The sequenced sample consisted of PBMCs. The origin of this receptor is a woman aged 60-75 years with lung cancer. The DNA of the CDR3 is TGTGCCAGCAGCTTAAGTCACGGCTCCTACGAGCAGTACTTC. Encoded protein: CASSLSHGSYEQYF.